Described below is a single TCR beta chain sequence and its context. The data were taken from a study of control samples from healthy donors and cancer patients. Per the germline V gene, CDR1 is MNHEY and CDR2 is SMNVEV (reference sequence). V shed 6 bases and J shed 4 bases, with 18 bases lying between them. This CDR3 has 15 amino acids. Profiled with immunoSEQ multiplex PCR; TCRdb holds only in-frame clones, not every one. The sample carries about 130,000 clones, nearly 90% recorded once. The sample was PBMCs. This receptor was taken from a man in his forties or fifties with head and neck cancer. J is TRBJ2-5 and V is TRBV27; D possibly corresponds to TRBD2 (7 bases). As DNA, the CDR3 is TGTGCCAGCAGCCCCTGGGGGGGCGGGGGAGAGACCCAGTACTTC. As protein: CASSPWGGGGETQYF.